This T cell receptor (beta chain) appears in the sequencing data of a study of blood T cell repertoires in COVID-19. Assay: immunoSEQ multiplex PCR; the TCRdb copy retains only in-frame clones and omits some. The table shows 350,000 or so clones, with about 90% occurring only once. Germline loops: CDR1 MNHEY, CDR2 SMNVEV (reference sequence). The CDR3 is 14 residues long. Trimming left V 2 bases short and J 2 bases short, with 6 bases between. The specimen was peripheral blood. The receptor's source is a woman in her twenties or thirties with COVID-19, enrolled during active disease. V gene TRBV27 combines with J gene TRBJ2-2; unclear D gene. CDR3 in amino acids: CASSLLFNTGELFF. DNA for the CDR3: TGTGCCAGCAGTTTACTATTTAACACCGGGGAGCTGTTTTTT.